The 25 T cell receptor beta chains given below trace back to one sample, sequenced in a study of T-cell memory formation after mild COVID-19. One entry per CDR3 protein results from TCRdb running MiXCR on the 5' RACE reads. This sample yields about 290,000 distinct CDR3 sequences, of which around a sixth are seen a single time; roughly 23% belongs to the top ten. The material sequenced was PBMCs or a T cell subset sorted from them (not recorded which). Every receptor here comes from a young man who had mild COVID-19 (a few samples of this study predate the infection). Cell type and time point are not known.

This sequence joins TRBV4-3 and TRBJ2-7; TRBD1 matches 8 bases. Germline loops: CDR1 LGHNA, CDR2 YSLEER. V trimming: 4 bases; J trimming: 5 bases; junction bases outside the gene matches: 7. The CDR3 has 14 residues. The CDR3 loop is CASSRRQGTDEQYF. CDR3 sequence (DNA): TGCGCCAGCAGCCGCCGACAGGGGACTGACGAGCAGTACTTC.

This clonotype showed up just a few times. The chain couples TRBV20-1 to TRBJ1-4; 9 bases map to TRBD1. This CDR3 contains 14 residues. V shed 3 bases and J 7 bases; nucleotides not matched to a gene: 6. CDR1 and CDR2 (germline): DFQATT, SNEGSKA (reference sequence). CDR3 in amino acids: CSASPGTGLEKLFF. The CDR3 DNA reads TGCAGTGCTAGTCCCGGGACAGGGCTTGAAAAACTGTTTTTT.

The sample holds a few counts of this clonotype. This CDR3 is CASRQGLRTEAFF. The CDR3 DNA reads as TGCGCCAGCAGACAGGGGCTGAGGACTGAAGCTTTCTTT. V is TRBV4-1 and J is TRBJ1-1, with 7 bases fitting TRBD1. Looked up from germline, CDR1 is MGHRA and CDR2 is YSYEKL. CDR3 length: 13 residues. The V segment lost 6 bases and the J segment 5 bases; nucleotides outside the gene matches: 6.

V gene TRBV5-1 combines with J gene TRBJ2-7; 9 bases map to TRBD1. Germline-derived CDR1 and CDR2 are SGHRS and YFSETQ. The CDR3 contains 14 residues. The ends lost 3 bases at V and 3 bases at J; junction bases unmatched: 4. CDR3 bases: TGCGCCAGCAGCTGGACAGGGGTCGGCTACGAGCAGTACTTC. Its translation is CASSWTGVGYEQYF. Full variable domain (outside the CDR3, taken from reference TRBV5-1 and TRBJ2-7): KAGVTQTPRYLIKTRGQQVTLSCSPISGHRSVSWYQQTPGQGLQFLFEYFSETQRNKGNFPGRFSGRQFSNSRSEMNVSTLELGDSALYLCASSWTGVGYEQYFGPGTRLTVT.

In this sample, this clonotype turned up many times. This chain links TRBV24-1 with TRBJ1-1, with D unclear. The CDR3 contains 14 residues. V was trimmed by 3 bases and J by 4 bases, leaving 11 bases between them. Germline CDR1 KGHDR, CDR2 SFDVKD. CDR3 loop: CATSDRMSGTEAFF. The CDR3 DNA reads as TGTGCCACCAGTGATCGGATGTCGGGCACTGAAGCTTTCTTT.

This clonotype has a handful of counts. J is TRBJ2-3 and V is TRBV10-3; 7 bases match TRBD1. The CDR3 runs 15 residues. V lost 4 bases, J lost 2 bases, and 6 bases stayed unmatched. Germline CDR1 reads ENHRY; CDR2 reads SYGVKD. CDR3 nucleotide sequence: TGTGCCATCAGTGGACGGGACAGCTACACAGATACGCAGTATTTT. As protein: CAISGRDSYTDTQYF.

This clonotype was observed a handful of times. The chain uses TRBV20-1 and TRBJ2-3; 12 nucleotides align to TRBD2. The CDR3 runs to 19 residues. The germline V gene encodes CDR1 DFQATT and CDR2 SNEGSKA (reference sequence). Trimming removed 2 bases from V and 6 bases from J; junction bases left unmatched: 18. The CDR3: CSARLGLAGGWQHLDTQYF. CDR3 in DNA: TGCAGTGCTAGACTGGGACTAGCGGGCGGGTGGCAACACTTGGATACGCAGTATTTT.

In this sample, this clonotype turned up a few times. The chain uses TRBV7-8 and TRBJ1-1; tentative D call: TRBD1 (5 bases). This CDR3 is built from 15 residues. Germline V gene data show CDR1 as SGHVS and CDR2 as FQNEAQ. Trimming took 1 base from V and 2 from J, leaving 11 bases between them. The CDR3 loop reads CASSLVGGYNTEAFF. DNA of the CDR3: TGTGCCAGCAGCTTAGTTGGGGGGTATAACACTGAAGCTTTCTTT.

This clonotype was seen more than once but under ten times. The chain has TRBV10-3 and TRBJ1-5, with D unresolved. V lost 7 bases, J lost 7 bases, and 14 bases lay in between. This CDR3 region has 13 residues. CDR1 and CDR2 from the germline V gene are ENHRY and SYGVKD. CDR3 residues: CAITEGLGQPQHF. The CDR3 DNA reads TGTGCCATCACGGAGGGCCTTGGGCAGCCCCAGCATTTT.

J is TRBJ2-2 and V is TRBV4-2, with TRBD1 matching 9 bases. The CDR3 has 19 residues. Germline lookup yields CDR1 LGHNA and CDR2 YNFKEQ. Unmatched junction bases numbered 13, after V lost 0 bases and J lost 5 bases. CDR3 DNA: TGTGCCAGCAGCCAAGACGCCCGACAGGGGGATTTTGGGACCGGGGAGCTGTTTTTT. It translates to CASSQDARQGDFGTGELFF.

This clonotype appeared many times. CDR3 amino acids: CASSLGGGRETQYF. CDR3 DNA: TGCGCCAGCAGCTTGGGAGGGGGTCGAGAGACCCAGTACTTC. V usage is TRBV5-1 and J usage is TRBJ2-5; D is perhaps TRBD1 (6 bases). The CDR3 has 14 amino acids. V lost 0 bases and J 4 bases, leaving 10 bases between the germline ends. Germline V gene sequence: CDR1 SGHRS, CDR2 YFSETQ.

Only a few counts were recorded for this clonotype. The chain uses TRBV5-1 and TRBJ2-5; 8 bases line up with TRBD2. CDR3 length: 14 residues. The junction had 3 bases not matched to a gene; V was cut back by 4 bases and J by 1 base. The V gene's germline CDR1 is SGHRS and CDR2 YFSETQ. This CDR3 reads CASSREGIQETQYF. Written as DNA, the CDR3 is TGCGCCAGCAGCCGGGAGGGGATCCAAGAGACCCAGTACTTC.

The chain joins TRBV12-3 or TRBV12-4 to TRBJ1-2, with D maybe TRBD1 (5 bases). The V and J ends lost 5 bases and 4 bases respectively, with 14 bases between them. The CDR3 extends over 14 amino acids. CDR3 coding DNA: TGTGCCAGCAGTCCATGGGACGGCCCCTATGGCTACACCTTC. Translated: CASSPWDGPYGYTF.

The rearrangement uses TRBV5-1 and TRBJ2-7, with D perhaps TRBD1 (6 bases). The V gene lost 0 bases and the J gene lost 2 bases, with 12 bases spanning the gap. The CDR3 contains 15 residues. Germline loops: CDR1 SGHRS, CDR2 YFSETQ. In DNA form, the CDR3 reads TGCGCCAGCAGCTTGGGCGATAGGGACACCTACGAGCAGTACGTC. Residues: CASSLGDRDTYEQYV.

This chain connects TRBV29-1 to TRBJ2-3; D possibly corresponds to TRBD2 (5 bases). Trimming cost V 3 bases and J 2 bases, with 9 bases left between them. The CDR3 loop spans 13 amino acids. Germline CDR1 reads SQVTM; CDR2 reads ANQGSEA. CDR3 sequence (DNA): TGCAGCGTTGAGCACGGGATCACAGATACGCAGTATTTT. Translation gives CSVEHGITDTQYF.

The table lists this clonotype with many counts. The chain recombines TRBV7-2 with TRBJ2-5, with D perhaps being TRBD1 or TRBD2 (6 bases each). The CDR3 length is 14 residues. V lost 5 bases and J 5 bases, leaving 15 bases between the germline ends. Germline CDR1 reads SGHTA; CDR2 reads FQGNSA. The DNA for the CDR3 is TGTGCCAGCAGCGGGGGGCCCACGGGGGAGACCCAGTACTTC. The encoded protein is CASSGGPTGETQYF.

This clonotype was picked up a small number of times. CDR3 nucleotides: TGCGCCAGCAGCTTTTTACCCCCTGTCGGCTTCAGCGGGGGAATTGCAGATACGCAGTATTTT. This codes for CASSFLPPVGFSGGIADTQYF. The chain employs TRBV5-1 and TRBJ2-3; TRBD2 matches at 8 bases. The ends lost 2 bases at V and 4 bases at J; junction bases unmatched: 24. This CDR3 has 21 amino acids. The V gene's germline CDR1 is SGHRS and CDR2 YFSETQ.

Only a few counts were recorded for this clonotype. The chain uses TRBV10-3 and TRBJ2-2; 8 bases align to TRBD1. J lost 7 bases, V lost 6 bases, and 1 base had no gene match. CDR1 ENHRY and CDR2 SYGVKD come from the germline V gene. This CDR3 has 12 residues. CDR3 nucleotides: TGTGCCATCAGGGGGACAGGCGGGGAGCTGTTTTTT. Translated, it gives CAIRGTGGELFF.

V and J are TRBV20-1 and TRBJ1-5; 7 bases map to TRBD1. CDR1 and CDR2 (germline): DFQATT, SNEGSKA (reference sequence). The CDR3 runs 17 residues. The V and J ends lost 3 bases and 3 bases, in that order; junction bases with no gene match: 14. CDR3 sequence: CSASTHETGTYNQPQHF. CDR3 nucleotide sequence: TGCAGTGCTAGTACCCATGAGACAGGGACCTACAATCAGCCCCAGCATTTT.

This clonotype has more than one count but fewer than ten. The chain uses TRBV18 and TRBJ2-5; 14 bases line up with TRBD2. This CDR3 has 16 amino acids. CDR1 is KGHSH, CDR2 LQKENI, per germline. The trim removed 3 bases at V and 3 bases at J, leaving 3 bases unmatched. CDR3 residues: CASSPRLAGGKETQYF. The DNA for the CDR3 is TGTGCCAGCTCACCGCGACTAGCGGGGGGGAAAGAGACCCAGTACTTC.

This sequence joins TRBV7-2 and TRBJ2-2, with 11 nucleotides matching TRBD1. Germline lookup yields CDR1 SGHTA and CDR2 FQGNSA. This CDR3 has 14 amino acids. With V trimmed by 4 bases and J by 5 bases, 0 bases remained unmatched. The CDR3 bases are TGTGCCAGCAGCTGGGACAGGGGGACCGGGGAGCTGTTTTTT. Translated, it gives CASSWDRGTGELFF.

This clonotype was found once. DNA for the CDR3: TGTGCCAGCAGTGACAGGGGGCCTGTCTATGGCTACACCTTC. As protein: CASSDRGPVYGYTF. The gene calls are TRBV6-1 and TRBJ1-2, with TRBD1 matching 8 bases. Germline CDR1 and CDR2: MNHNS and SASEGT. V trimming: 3 bases; J trimming: 4 bases; junction bases outside the gene matches: 4. The length of the CDR3 is 14 residues.

The CDR3 reads CASSYTGKGQPQHF. CDR3 DNA: TGTGCCAGCAGTTACACGGGGAAAGGTCAGCCCCAGCATTTT. The V call is TRBV6-5, the J call TRBJ1-5; unclear D gene. V was clipped by 2 bases and J by 6 bases, with 11 bases between them. Germline-derived CDR1 and CDR2 are MNHEY and SVGAGI. There are 14 residues in the CDR3.

This clonotype has just a few counts. The chain uses TRBV20-1 and TRBJ2-2, with 7 bases matching TRBD1. With V trimmed by 3 bases and J by 2 bases, 6 bases remained unmatched. The CDR3 sequence is 15 residues long. CDR1 is DFQATT, CDR2 SNEGSKA, per germline (reference sequence). CDR3 protein: CSARGAGGNTGELFF. In nucleotides, the CDR3 is TGCAGTGCTAGGGGCGCAGGGGGTAACACCGGGGAGCTGTTTTTT.

At least ten counts were recorded for this clonotype. The chain carries TRBV5-1 and TRBJ2-3; TRBD1 might be the D (6 bases). Trimming removed 0 bases at V and 5 bases at J, with 10 bases between. Looked up from germline, CDR1 is SGHRS and CDR2 is YFSETQ. This CDR3 spans 14 amino acids. The CDR3 region is CASSLEGGEDTQYF. The CDR3 DNA follows: TGCGCCAGCAGCTTGGAAGGGGGTGAAGATACGCAGTATTTT.